These T cell receptor beta chains were read from a single sample in a study of T cell responses to AZD1222 COVID-19 vaccine. This table comes from immunoSEQ multiplex PCR, and its TCRdb copy is limited to in-frame clones, with some not included. This table has 130,000 or so clones, approximately 86% appearing once. This specimen consisted of peripheral blood, obtained on day 0 of AZD1222 vaccination. All receptors derive from an adult in good health. CDR3s include the opening cysteine and the closing phenylalanine or tryptophan. A D gene is named only where the DNA matches it firmly. Part of the rows lack a size; the others show once, few, many or a class for expanded clones.

clone_size: -; v_call: TRBV6-4; j_call: TRBJ2-1; d_call: -; cdr3_aa: CASSPTRGNEQFF; cdr3_nt: TGTGCCAGCAGTCCCACCCGAGGTAATGAGCAGTTCTTC
clone_size: -; v_call: TRBV27; j_call: TRBJ2-3; d_call: -; cdr3_aa: CASSFAGTTDTQYF; cdr3_nt: TGTGCCAGCAGTTTCGCCGGGACTACAGATACGCAGTATTTT
clone_size: -; v_call: TRBV7-2; j_call: TRBJ1-2; d_call: TRBD1; cdr3_aa: CASSRNQGAIGYTF; cdr3_nt: TGTGCCAGCAGCAGGAACCAGGGGGCGATCGGCTACACCTTC
clone_size: -; v_call: TRBV6-2/TRBV6-3; j_call: TRBJ1-4; d_call: -; cdr3_aa: CASSRDRPDDFEKLFF; cdr3_nt: TGTGCCAGCAGCCGAGACAGGCCCGACGATTTTGAAAAACTGTTTTTT
clone_size: -; v_call: TRBV5-4; j_call: TRBJ2-6; d_call: TRBD1; cdr3_aa: CASSWAGGGANVLTF; cdr3_nt: TGTGCCAGCAGCTGGGCAGGGGGTGGGGCCAACGTCCTGACTTTC
clone_size: -; v_call: TRBV7-9; j_call: TRBJ1-2; d_call: -; cdr3_aa: CASSPRGGWPHYGYTF; cdr3_nt: TGTGCCAGCAGCCCGCGCGGGGGGTGGCCCCACTATGGCTACACCTTC
clone_size: -; v_call: TRBV4-3; j_call: TRBJ1-1; d_call: -; cdr3_aa: CASSQRWGNTEAFF; cdr3_nt: TGCGCCAGCAGCCAACGATGGGGGAACACTGAAGCTTTCTTT
clone_size: -; v_call: TRBV9; j_call: TRBJ1-2; d_call: -; cdr3_aa: CASSPQPGNYGYTF; cdr3_nt: TGTGCCAGCAGCCCCCAGCCTGGTAACTATGGCTACACCTTC
clone_size: -; v_call: TRBV12-5; j_call: TRBJ2-3; d_call: -; cdr3_aa: CASGPFLRGTSTDTQYF; cdr3_nt: TGTGCTAGTGGTCCGTTCCTACGGGGGACTAGCACAGATACGCAGTATTTT
clone_size: -; v_call: TRBV7-9; j_call: TRBJ2-7; d_call: -; cdr3_aa: CASSLSSRGTGEQYF; cdr3_nt: TGTGCCAGCAGCTTAAGTTCCAGGGGTACAGGCGAGCAGTACTTC
clone_size: few; v_call: TRBV3-1/TRBV3-2; j_call: TRBJ2-2; d_call: TRBD1; cdr3_aa: CASSQRRQGRNTGELFF; cdr3_nt: TGTGCCAGCAGCCAGCGCCGACAGGGCAGAAACACCGGGGAGCTGTTTTTT
clone_size: -; v_call: TRBV7-9; j_call: TRBJ2-3; d_call: TRBD2; cdr3_aa: CASSSRTSGETDTQYF; cdr3_nt: TGTGCCAGCAGCTCCCGGACTAGCGGGGAGACAGATACGCAGTATTTT
clone_size: -; v_call: TRBV6-5; j_call: TRBJ2-7; d_call: TRBD1; cdr3_aa: CASSWGQGSYEQYF; cdr3_nt: TGTGCCAGCAGTTGGGGACAGGGGTCCTACGAGCAGTACTTC
clone_size: few; v_call: TRBV4-1; j_call: TRBJ2-1; d_call: -; cdr3_aa: CASSQGSWLLRDNEQFF; cdr3_nt: TGCGCCAGCAGCCAAGGTTCTTGGCTCCTCCGCGACAATGAGCAGTTCTTC
clone_size: -; v_call: TRBV7-8; j_call: TRBJ1-1; d_call: -; cdr3_aa: CASSSRVGQILNTEAFF; cdr3_nt: TGTGCCAGCAGCTCAAGGGTAGGGCAGATACTGAACACTGAAGCTTTCTTT
clone_size: -; v_call: TRBV5-4; j_call: TRBJ2-1; d_call: -; cdr3_aa: CASTPPGPKPYNEQFF; cdr3_nt: TGTGCCAGCACCCCTCCCGGACCCAAGCCCTACAATGAGCAGTTCTTC
clone_size: few; v_call: TRBV10-2; j_call: TRBJ2-7; d_call: -; cdr3_aa: CASSEMGLYYEQYF; cdr3_nt: TGCGCCAGCAGTGAGATGGGACTCTACTACGAGCAGTACTTC
clone_size: -; v_call: TRBV9; j_call: TRBJ2-2; d_call: TRBD2; cdr3_aa: CASSADHSGRRAGELFF; cdr3_nt: TGTGCCAGCAGCGCCGATCATAGCGGGAGAAGGGCCGGGGAGCTGTTTTTT
clone_size: few; v_call: TRBV3-1/TRBV3-2; j_call: TRBJ2-2; d_call: TRBD2; cdr3_aa: CASSQEIGDSGLNTGELFF; cdr3_nt: TGTGCCAGCAGCCAGGAAATCGGCGATAGCGGGCTCAACACCGGGGAGCTGTTTTTT
clone_size: -; v_call: TRBV5-1; j_call: TRBJ2-3; d_call: -; cdr3_aa: CASSTGQTRADTQYF; cdr3_nt: TGCGCCAGCAGCACGGGACAGACTAGGGCAGATACGCAGTATTTT
clone_size: -; v_call: TRBV6-2/TRBV6-3; j_call: TRBJ1-1; d_call: TRBD1; cdr3_aa: CASSNPKQGWTEAFF; cdr3_nt: TGTGCCAGCAGCAATCCAAAACAGGGGTGGACTGAAGCTTTCTTT
clone_size: once; v_call: TRBV9; j_call: TRBJ2-5; d_call: TRBD1; cdr3_aa: CASGRQGAMRETQYF; cdr3_nt: TGTGCCAGCGGCAGACAGGGGGCGATGAGAGAGACCCAGTACTTC
clone_size: -; v_call: TRBV5-6; j_call: TRBJ1-5; d_call: -; cdr3_aa: CASSLQGLWDQPQHF; cdr3_nt: TGTGCCAGCAGCTTGCAAGGGCTTTGGGATCAGCCCCAGCATTTT
clone_size: once; v_call: TRBV2; j_call: TRBJ2-3; d_call: -; cdr3_aa: CASSEVVQGDTQYF; cdr3_nt: TGTGCCAGCAGTGAAGTGGTTCAAGGGGATACGCAGTATTTT
clone_size: -; v_call: TRBV10-3; j_call: TRBJ1-6; d_call: TRBD1; cdr3_aa: CAISESGDSSYNSPLHF; cdr3_nt: TGTGCCATCAGTGAGTCAGGGGACAGCTCCTATAATTCACCCCTCCACTTT
clone_size: -; v_call: TRBV6-5; j_call: TRBJ1-2; d_call: -; cdr3_aa: CASRPGGYGYTF; cdr3_nt: TGTGCCAGCAGACCCGGCGGATATGGCTACACCTTC
clone_size: -; v_call: TRBV2; j_call: TRBJ2-6; d_call: -; cdr3_aa: CASRGSGANVLTF; cdr3_nt: TGTGCCAGCAGAGGCTCTGGGGCCAACGTCCTGACTTTC
clone_size: -; v_call: TRBV10-3; j_call: TRBJ2-5; d_call: TRBD2; cdr3_aa: CAISEGGGLGSQETQYF; cdr3_nt: TGTGCCATCAGTGAGGGGGGGGGATTAGGGTCCCAAGAGACCCAGTACTTC
clone_size: -; v_call: TRBV7-9; j_call: TRBJ1-4; d_call: -; cdr3_aa: CASSLGWAADEKLFF; cdr3_nt: TGTGCCAGCAGCTTGGGGTGGGCTGCGGATGAAAAACTGTTTTTT
clone_size: -; v_call: TRBV4-1; j_call: TRBJ2-7; d_call: -; cdr3_aa: CASSPVRGRRGVYEQYF; cdr3_nt: TGCGCCAGCAGCCCAGTCCGGGGACGCAGGGGGGTGTACGAGCAGTACTTC
clone_size: -; v_call: TRBV7-9; j_call: TRBJ2-4; d_call: TRBD2; cdr3_aa: CASSLVTTSGANIQYF; cdr3_nt: TGTGCCAGCAGCTTAGTAACGACTAGCGGGGCAAACATTCAGTACTTC
clone_size: -; v_call: TRBV7-9; j_call: TRBJ2-2; d_call: TRBD2; cdr3_aa: CASSSRTRAGELFF; cdr3_nt: TGTGCCAGCAGCTCCAGGACTAGGGCCGGGGAGCTGTTTTTT
clone_size: -; v_call: TRBV5-1; j_call: TRBJ1-2; d_call: -; cdr3_aa: CASSFGQGVDGYTF; cdr3_nt: TGCGCCAGCAGCTTTGGGCAGGGTGTAGATGGCTACACCTTC
clone_size: -; v_call: TRBV10-2; j_call: TRBJ2-3; d_call: -; cdr3_aa: CASSEQARGTDTQYF; cdr3_nt: TGCGCCAGCAGTGAGCAGGCACGCGGCACAGATACGCAGTATTTT
clone_size: -; v_call: TRBV28; j_call: TRBJ1-6; d_call: TRBD1; cdr3_aa: CATGLNTGTGWSPLHF; cdr3_nt: TGTGCCACCGGTTTAAACACCGGGACAGGGTGGTCACCCCTCCACTTT
clone_size: -; v_call: TRBV7-3; j_call: TRBJ2-3; d_call: -; cdr3_aa: CASSLIASDTQYF; cdr3_nt: TGTGCCAGCAGCTTAATAGCGTCAGATACGCAGTATTTT
clone_size: -; v_call: TRBV9; j_call: TRBJ2-7; d_call: -; cdr3_aa: CASSPGGARTYEQYF; cdr3_nt: TGTGCCAGCTCTCCAGGGGGGGCCCGCACCTACGAGCAGTACTTC